These T cell receptor beta chains were read from a single sample in a study of cytomegalovirus exposure and HLA in healthy donors. Repertoires were generated with immunoSEQ multiplex PCR, while TCRdb's copy carries only in-frame clones and drops some. The table lists over 150,000 clones, around 80% of them singletons. Input material: PBMCs. These receptors all stem from a man aged 40-49 years in good health and CMV-seronegative. Each CDR3 is given with its conserved first and last residue. D genes are given only for firm matches. Expanded clones get a size class; other rows say once, few or many, or leave the size out.

j_call d_call v_call clone_size cdr3_aa cdr3_nt
TRBJ2-5 TRBD2 TRBV4-3 few CASSQDYPGGGETQYF TGCGCCAGCAGCCAAGATTATCCGGGAGGTGGCGAGACCCAGTACTTC
TRBJ2-7 TRBD2 TRBV19 few CASSGAGGPYEQYF TGTGCCAGTAGTGGGGCGGGAGGGCCCTACGAGCAGTACTTC
TRBJ2-3 TRBD1 TRBV5-8 . CASSALTGMDTQYF TGTGCCAGCAGCGCTTTGACAGGGATGGATACGCAGTATTTT
TRBJ2-7 TRBD2 TRBV29-1 once CSVEVTAGPYEQYF TGCAGCGTTGAAGTCACAGCGGGGCCCTACGAGCAGTACTTC
TRBJ1-4 TRBD1 TRBV14 once CASSPYRGTNEKLFF TGTGCCAGCAGCCCCTACAGGGGAACTAATGAAAAACTGTTTTTT
TRBJ1-1 TRBD1 TRBV5-4 . CASSLKPGGSSTEAFF TGTGCCAGCAGCTTGAAGCCAGGGGGTTCTTCCACTGAAGCTTTCTTT
TRBJ2-5 TRBD1 TRBV7-7 once CASSRGQGTQETQYF TGTGCTAGCAGCCGGGGACAGGGGACCCAAGAGACCCAGTACTTC
TRBJ1-5 TRBD1 TRBV5-6 . CASSPRQGANNQPQHF TGTGCCAGCAGCCCTCGACAGGGGGCGAACAATCAGCCCCAGCATTTT
TRBJ2-2 . TRBV14 few CASSQVRGRNTGELFF TGTGCCAGCAGCCAAGTCAGGGGCCGGAACACCGGGGAGCTGTTTTTT
TRBJ1-2 . TRBV6-1 few CASSERGVPNNYGYTF TGTGCCAGCAGTGAACGAGGAGTCCCGAATAACTATGGCTACACCTTC
TRBJ2-3 TRBD1 TRBV28 . CASSLSPGTGGGTDTQYF TGTGCCAGCAGTTTATCTCCCGGGACAGGGGGCGGTACAGATACGCAGTATTTT
TRBJ2-7 TRBD2 TRBV5-1 . CASSLTSGSPYEQYF TGCGCCAGCAGCTTGACTAGCGGGAGCCCCTACGAGCAGTACTTC
TRBJ2-1 . TRBV28 few CASSLREARREQFF TGTGCCAGCAGTTTAAGGGAGGCAAGGCGGGAGCAGTTCTTC
TRBJ2-2 TRBD2 TRBV5-1 . CASSLDGLAGTGELFF TGCGCCAGCAGCTTGGACGGACTAGCGGGAACCGGGGAGCTGTTTTTT
TRBJ2-5 TRBD2 TRBV5-6 . CASSLAYGGRAYETQYF TGTGCCAGCAGCTTGGCCTACGGCGGGAGGGCCTATGAGACCCAGTACTTC
TRBJ2-7 . TRBV27 . CASSLSWPPHYPYEQYF TGTGCCAGCAGTTTATCGTGGCCTCCCCACTATCCCTACGAGCAGTACTTC
TRBJ1-2 TRBD1 TRBV27 . CASSGDRGYGYTF TGTGCCAGCAGCGGAGACAGGGGCTATGGCTACACCTTC
TRBJ2-5 . TRBV10-3 . CAISERPSGDGETQYF TGTGCCATCAGTGAAAGACCCTCCGGAGATGGGGAGACCCAGTACTTC
TRBJ2-2 TRBD1 TRBV4-1 . CASSLQDRGTGELFF TGCGCCAGCAGCCTCCAGGACAGGGGAACCGGGGAGCTGTTTTTT
TRBJ1-5 TRBD1 TRBV19 . CASSFRATGDQPQHF TGTGCCAGTAGTTTTAGGGCGACAGGGGATCAGCCCCAGCATTTT
TRBJ2-3 . TRBV7-2 . CASSIGGGGGGDGTQYF TGTGCCAGCAGCATAGGGGGCGGGGGTGGGGGGGACGGTACGCAGTATTTT
TRBJ2-1 . TRBV5-1 . CASSLGASDPYNEQFF TGCGCCAGCAGCCTGGGGGCCTCCGACCCGTACAATGAGCAGTTCTTC
TRBJ1-1 TRBD1 TRBV6-1 . CASSESRGRVAFF TGTGCCAGCAGTGAAAGTAGGGGGCGCGTAGCTTTCTTT
TRBJ2-7 TRBD2 TRBV28 . CASLGPGTSVTYEQYF TGTGCCAGCCTAGGGCCCGGGACTAGCGTAACCTACGAGCAGTACTTC
TRBJ2-3 TRBD1 TRBV29-1 . CSVEGDRRDTQYF TGCAGCGTTGAAGGGGACAGACGAGATACGCAGTATTTT
TRBJ2-7 . TRBV27 . CASAGQTREQYF TGTGCCAGCGCCGGACAGACCCGGGAGCAGTACTTC
TRBJ2-7 . TRBV6-1 . CASSKQGKDYEQYF TGTGCCAGCAGCAAGCAGGGTAAGGACTACGAGCAGTACTTC
TRBJ1-5 TRBD1 TRBV7-2 . CASSLTGGNQPQHF TGTGCCAGCAGCTTGACAGGGGGTAATCAGCCCCAGCATTTT
TRBJ1-1 TRBD1 TRBV19 . CASSISTGGNFDTEAFF TGTGCCAGTAGTATAAGTACAGGGGGCAATTTTGACACTGAAGCTTTCTTT
TRBJ2-7 . TRBV2 . CASSEQGPTLFQYF TGTGCCAGCAGTGAACAGGGTCCGACTTTATTTCAGTACTTC
TRBJ2-1 TRBD2 TRBV29-1 . CSVEGLAGGPGTPNNEQFF TGCAGCGTTGAAGGGCTAGCGGGAGGGCCGGGGACCCCAAACAATGAGCAGTTCTTC
TRBJ2-3 . TRBV2 once CASTTDSSDTQYF TGTGCCAGCACCACGGACAGCTCAGATACGCAGTATTTT
TRBJ2-1 . TRBV7-2 . CASTKGVLSYNEQFF TGTGCCAGCACCAAAGGGGTCCTCTCCTACAATGAGCAGTTCTTC
TRBJ2-4 . TRBV4-1 . CASSQIGGRNIQYF TGCGCCAGCAGCCAAATTGGGGGGAGGAACATTCAGTACTTC
TRBJ2-1 TRBD2 TRBV2 . CASSETSGRAEQFF TGTGCCAGCAGTGAGACTAGCGGGAGAGCTGAGCAGTTCTTC
TRBJ2-3 TRBD1 TRBV28 . CASRSQGAAQYF TGTGCCAGCAGATCACAGGGGGCCGCGCAGTATTTT
TRBJ1-2 . TRBV11-2 once CASSAIKGGGGYTF TGTGCCAGCAGTGCGATTAAGGGGGGAGGGGGCTACACCTTC
TRBJ2-1 TRBD2 TRBV29-1 . CSNQKASGKDEQFF TGCAGCAACCAGAAGGCTAGCGGGAAGGATGAGCAGTTCTTC